This T cell receptor (beta chain) appears in the sequencing data of a study of shared clonotypes between healthy human individuals. Study-level findings and limits: The represented genetic and exposure-history diversity was limited by the small number of donors.

Memory CD4+ cells were the fraction left after CD45RA+ naive selection. Concerning this clone: Antigen specificity is unknown.

The data were produced by immunoSEQ multiplex PCR, yet TCRdb's version contains in-frame clones alone and is incomplete. The table lists under 600,000 clones, 90% to 96% of them singletons. The germline V and J ends were trimmed by 2 bases and 0 bases, with 7 bases remaining between them. CDR3 length equals 15 residues. CDR1 and CDR2 from the germline V gene are WNHNN and SYGVQD (reference sequence). What was sequenced was naive CD4+ T cells sorted from blood. Specified subset: CD45RA+ positively selected. The TCR comes from a woman aged 25 to 39 in good health. This chain connects TRBV10-1 to TRBJ1-4; D unclear. This chain's CDR3 is CASSEGSATNEKLFF. In DNA form, the CDR3 reads TGCGCCAGCAGTGAGGGCAGCGCAACTAATGAAAAACTGTTTTTT.